In its sample, the clone carrying this TCR beta chain ranks as medium-sized. Its antigen is not known. A library prepared for alpha chains yielded this beta chain as an off-target read; its size is of little meaning. The sample belongs to a study of spatial heterogeneity in lung cancer. Study at large: Alpha-chain sequences were consistently detected less often than beta-chain sequences.

Germline V gives CDR1 SGDLS, CDR2 YYNGEE. The J segment lost 2 bases and the V segment lost 2 bases, leaving 7 bases of the junction unmatched. This CDR3 is 16 amino acids long. Indicated time point: sample taken at primary tumor resection. Patients with untreated early-stage non-small cell lung cancer, numbering 72, were the donors. No cells were sorted before sequencing. The whole RNA sequenced was extracted from tumor, nontumor lung or frozen PBMC. TCRdb recomputed calls from the 5' RACE reads with MiXCR, one row per CDR3 protein. This sample has about 16,000 distinct CDR3 sequences; about 6.1% occur once, and the top ten carry about a tenth. Study results and limitations: Tumor mutation counts were tracked by expanded intratumoral alpha and beta TCR counts.

The sequencing used lung tumor tissue, collected at surgery. The clonotype originates from a female donor with early-stage non-small cell lung cancer. The gene calls are TRBV9 and TRBJ1-1; 9 bases are shared with TRBD1. CDR3 DNA sequence: TGTGCCAGCAGCGTGGGGACAGGGCTTAGTAACACTGAAGCTTTCTTT. Translation gives CASSVGTGLSNTEAFF.